The clone carrying this TCR beta chain was observed at least ten times. The antigen is undetermined. This sample is drawn from a study of T cell repertoires in cytomegalovirus infection. Study context: Public TCR beta signature analysis indicated the presence of both CMV infection and matching HLA type. Findings and limits, study-wide: Predominance within the ex vivo response was attributable to HLA-C-restricted CMV-specific TCR beta clonotypes. Carriage of CMV together with the relevant HLA was identifiable through cumulative public TCR beta family frequency.

This CDR3 contains 13 residues. Trimming at V came to 11 bases and at J to 6 bases, leaving 4 bases not matched to a gene. Germline V CDR1 and CDR2: MNHEY, SVGEGT. TCRdb processed the reads anew with MiXCR; each CDR3 protein has one entry. The data show 200,000 to 250,000 distinct CDR3 sequences, roughly an eighth seen once. This rearrangement joins TRBV6-2 or TRBV6-3 to TRBJ1-6, with 10 positions matching TRBD1. Sequencing was done on a sample of PBMCs. This clonotype was sampled from a human donor in good health (CMV status not recorded). Some clones in this sample may be carry-over from other donors' samples. The CDR3 protein is CAAGDRGNSPLHF. Here the CDR3 DNA reads TGTGCCGCCGGGGACAGGGGTAATTCACCCCTCCACTTT.